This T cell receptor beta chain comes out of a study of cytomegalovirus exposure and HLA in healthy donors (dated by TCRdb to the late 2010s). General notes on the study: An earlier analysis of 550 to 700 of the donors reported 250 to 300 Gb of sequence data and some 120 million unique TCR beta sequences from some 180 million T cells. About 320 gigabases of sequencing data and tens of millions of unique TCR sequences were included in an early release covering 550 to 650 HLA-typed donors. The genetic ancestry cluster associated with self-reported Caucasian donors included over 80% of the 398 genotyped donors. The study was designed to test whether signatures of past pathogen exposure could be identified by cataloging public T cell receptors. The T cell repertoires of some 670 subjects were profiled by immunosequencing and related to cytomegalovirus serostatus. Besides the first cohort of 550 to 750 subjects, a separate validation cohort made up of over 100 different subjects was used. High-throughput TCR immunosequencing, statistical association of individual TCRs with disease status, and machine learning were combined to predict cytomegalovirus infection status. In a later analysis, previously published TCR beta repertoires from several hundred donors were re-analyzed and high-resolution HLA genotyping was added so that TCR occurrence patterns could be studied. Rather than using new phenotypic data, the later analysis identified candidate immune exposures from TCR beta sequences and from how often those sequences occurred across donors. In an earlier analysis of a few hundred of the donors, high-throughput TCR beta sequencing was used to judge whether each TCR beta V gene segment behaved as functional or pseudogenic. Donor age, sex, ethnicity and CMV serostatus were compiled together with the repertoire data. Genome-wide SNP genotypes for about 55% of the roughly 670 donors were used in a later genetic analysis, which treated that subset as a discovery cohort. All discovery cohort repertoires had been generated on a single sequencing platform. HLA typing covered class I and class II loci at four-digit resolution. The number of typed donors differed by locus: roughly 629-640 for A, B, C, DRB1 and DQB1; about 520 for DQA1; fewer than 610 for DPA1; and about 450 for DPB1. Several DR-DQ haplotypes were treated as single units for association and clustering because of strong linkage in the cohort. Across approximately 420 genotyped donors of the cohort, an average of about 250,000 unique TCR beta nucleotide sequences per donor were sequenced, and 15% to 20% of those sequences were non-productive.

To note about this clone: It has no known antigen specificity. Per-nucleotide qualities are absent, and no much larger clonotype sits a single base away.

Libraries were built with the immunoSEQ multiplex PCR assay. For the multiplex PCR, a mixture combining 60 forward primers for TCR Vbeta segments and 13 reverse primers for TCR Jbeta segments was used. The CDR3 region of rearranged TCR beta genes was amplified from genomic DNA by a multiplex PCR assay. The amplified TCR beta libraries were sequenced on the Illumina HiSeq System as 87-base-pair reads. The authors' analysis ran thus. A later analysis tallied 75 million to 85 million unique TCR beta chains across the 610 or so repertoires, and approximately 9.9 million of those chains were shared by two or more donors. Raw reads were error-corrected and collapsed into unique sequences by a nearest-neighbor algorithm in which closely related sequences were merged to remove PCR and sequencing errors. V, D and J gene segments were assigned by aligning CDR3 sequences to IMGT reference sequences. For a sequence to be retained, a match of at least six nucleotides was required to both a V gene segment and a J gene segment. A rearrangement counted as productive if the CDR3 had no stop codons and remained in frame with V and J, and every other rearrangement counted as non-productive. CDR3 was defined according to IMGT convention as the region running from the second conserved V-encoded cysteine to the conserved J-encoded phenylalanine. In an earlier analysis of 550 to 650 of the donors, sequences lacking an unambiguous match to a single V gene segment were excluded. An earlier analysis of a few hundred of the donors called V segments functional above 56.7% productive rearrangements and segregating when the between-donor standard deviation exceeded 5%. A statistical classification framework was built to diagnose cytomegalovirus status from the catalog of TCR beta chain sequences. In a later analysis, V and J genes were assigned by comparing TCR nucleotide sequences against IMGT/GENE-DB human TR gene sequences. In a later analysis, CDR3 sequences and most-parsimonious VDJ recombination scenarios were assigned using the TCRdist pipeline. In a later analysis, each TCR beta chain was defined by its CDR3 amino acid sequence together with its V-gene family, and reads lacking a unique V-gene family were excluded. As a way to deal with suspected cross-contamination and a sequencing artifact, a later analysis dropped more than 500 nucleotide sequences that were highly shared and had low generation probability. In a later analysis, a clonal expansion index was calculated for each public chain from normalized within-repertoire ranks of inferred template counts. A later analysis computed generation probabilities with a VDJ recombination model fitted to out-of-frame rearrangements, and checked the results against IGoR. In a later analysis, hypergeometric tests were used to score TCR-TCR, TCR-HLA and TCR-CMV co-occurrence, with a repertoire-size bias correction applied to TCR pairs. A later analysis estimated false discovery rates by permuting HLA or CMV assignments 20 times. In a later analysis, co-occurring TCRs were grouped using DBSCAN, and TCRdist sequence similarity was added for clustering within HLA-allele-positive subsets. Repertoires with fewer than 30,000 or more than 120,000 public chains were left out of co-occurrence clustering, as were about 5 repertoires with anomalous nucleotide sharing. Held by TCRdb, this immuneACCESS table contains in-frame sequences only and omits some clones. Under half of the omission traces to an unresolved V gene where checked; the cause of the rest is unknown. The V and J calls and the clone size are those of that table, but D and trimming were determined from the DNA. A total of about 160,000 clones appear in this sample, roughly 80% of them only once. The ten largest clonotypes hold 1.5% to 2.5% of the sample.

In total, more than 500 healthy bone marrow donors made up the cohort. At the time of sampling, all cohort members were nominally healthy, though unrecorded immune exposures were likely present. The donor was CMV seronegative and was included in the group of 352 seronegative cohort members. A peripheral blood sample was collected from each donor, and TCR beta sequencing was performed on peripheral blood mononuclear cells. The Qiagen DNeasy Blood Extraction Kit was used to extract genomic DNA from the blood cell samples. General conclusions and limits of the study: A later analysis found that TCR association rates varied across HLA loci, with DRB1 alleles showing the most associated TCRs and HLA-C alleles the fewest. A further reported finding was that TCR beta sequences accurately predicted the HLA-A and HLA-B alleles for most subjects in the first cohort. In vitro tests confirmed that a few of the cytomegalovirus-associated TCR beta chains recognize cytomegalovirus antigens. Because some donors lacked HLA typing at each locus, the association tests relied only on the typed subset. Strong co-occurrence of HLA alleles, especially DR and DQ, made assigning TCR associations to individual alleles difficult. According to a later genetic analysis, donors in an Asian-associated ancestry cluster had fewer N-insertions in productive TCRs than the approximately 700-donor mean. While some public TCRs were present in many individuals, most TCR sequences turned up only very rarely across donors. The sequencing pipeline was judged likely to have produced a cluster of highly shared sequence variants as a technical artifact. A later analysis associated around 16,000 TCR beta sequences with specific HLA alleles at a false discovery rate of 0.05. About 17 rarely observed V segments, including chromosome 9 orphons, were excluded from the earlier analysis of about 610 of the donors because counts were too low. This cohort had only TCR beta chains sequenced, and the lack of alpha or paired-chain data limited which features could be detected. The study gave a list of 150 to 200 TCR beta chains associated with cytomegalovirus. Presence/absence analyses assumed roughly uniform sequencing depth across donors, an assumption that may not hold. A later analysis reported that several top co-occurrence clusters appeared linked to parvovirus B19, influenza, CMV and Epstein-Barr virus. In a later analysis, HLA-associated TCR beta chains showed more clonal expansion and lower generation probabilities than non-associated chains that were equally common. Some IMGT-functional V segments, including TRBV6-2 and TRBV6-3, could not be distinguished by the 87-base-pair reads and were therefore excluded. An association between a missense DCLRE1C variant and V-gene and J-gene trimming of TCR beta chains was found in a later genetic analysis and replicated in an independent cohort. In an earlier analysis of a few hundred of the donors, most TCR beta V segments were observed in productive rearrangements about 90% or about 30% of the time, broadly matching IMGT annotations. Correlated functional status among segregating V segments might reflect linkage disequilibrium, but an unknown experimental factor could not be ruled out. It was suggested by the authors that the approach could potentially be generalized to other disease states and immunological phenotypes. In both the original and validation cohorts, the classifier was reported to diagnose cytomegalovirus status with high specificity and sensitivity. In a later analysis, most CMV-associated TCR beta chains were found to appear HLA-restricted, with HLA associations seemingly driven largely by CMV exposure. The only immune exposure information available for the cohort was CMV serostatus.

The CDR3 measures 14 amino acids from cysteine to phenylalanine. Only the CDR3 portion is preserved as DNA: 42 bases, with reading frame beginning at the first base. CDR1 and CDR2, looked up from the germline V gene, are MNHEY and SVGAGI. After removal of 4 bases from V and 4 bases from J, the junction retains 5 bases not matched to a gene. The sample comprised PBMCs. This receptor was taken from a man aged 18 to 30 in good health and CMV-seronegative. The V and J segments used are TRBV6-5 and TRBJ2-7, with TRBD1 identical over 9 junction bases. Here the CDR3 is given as CASSWGQGAYEQYF. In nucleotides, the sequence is TGTGCCAGCAGTTGGGGACAGGGTGCATACGAGCAGTACTTC.